This T cell receptor beta chain was recovered during a study of spatial heterogeneity in lung cancer. TCRdb itself ran the 5' RACE reads through MiXCR, one entry per CDR3 protein. The sample carries more than 75,000 distinct CDR3 sequences, roughly a fifth recorded once. This sample's time point: blood at routine non-recurrence follow-up after resection. Whole RNA obtained from tumor, nontumor lung or frozen PBMC underwent sequencing without sorting. Per germline, CDR1 SGHVS and CDR2 FQNEAQ. The CDR3 covers 16 residues. With 8 bases clipped from V and 2 bases from J, the junction kept 9 bases outside the gene matches.

The clonotype comes from a male donor with early-stage non-small cell lung cancer. Source: PBMCs, taken at follow-up. The rearrangement links TRBV7-8 to TRBJ2-1, with 10 bases that match TRBD2. CDR3 DNA: TGTGCCAGCGACAGAACAGCGGGAGGGCCCTACAATGAGCAGTTCTTC. Encoded protein: CASDRTAGGPYNEQFF.